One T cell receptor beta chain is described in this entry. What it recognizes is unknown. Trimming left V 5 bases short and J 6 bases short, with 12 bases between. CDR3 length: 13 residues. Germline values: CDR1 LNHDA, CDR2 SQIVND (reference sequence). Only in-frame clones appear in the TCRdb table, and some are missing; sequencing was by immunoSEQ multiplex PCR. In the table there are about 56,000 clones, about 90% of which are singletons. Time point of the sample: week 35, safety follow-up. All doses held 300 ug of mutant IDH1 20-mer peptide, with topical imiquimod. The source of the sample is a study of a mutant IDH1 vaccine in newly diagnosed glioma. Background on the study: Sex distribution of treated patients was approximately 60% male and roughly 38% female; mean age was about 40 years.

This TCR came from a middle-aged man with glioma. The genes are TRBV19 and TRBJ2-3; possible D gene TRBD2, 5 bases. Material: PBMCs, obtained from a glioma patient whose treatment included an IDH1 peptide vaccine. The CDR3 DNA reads TGTGCCAGTAGTCTTGACCCGGGGGATACGCAGTATTTT. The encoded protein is CASSLDPGDTQYF.